The T cell receptor (beta chain) under discussion was sequenced for a study of cytomegalovirus exposure and HLA in healthy donors. For the study at large: Drawn from HLA-typed donors, about 82 million unique TCRs were held in an early data release. Study results and caveats: The authors considered a cluster of highly shared sequence variants likely to be a sequencing artifact. Earlier results showed most TCR beta V segments being productive about 90% or about 30% of the time.

Trimming shortened V by 5 bases and J by 0 bases, and 20 bases separated the two germline ends. Germline CDR1 SGHVS, CDR2 FQNEAQ. The CDR3 contains 17 residues. The primer mix had 60 Vbeta and 13 Jbeta primers. TCRdb's copy holds only in-frame clones and misses some; the assay was immunoSEQ multiplex PCR. The sample lists tens of thousands of clones, 70% to 80% seen once, with under 15% in the top ten. As to this clone: Its target is not known.

Donors were ostensibly healthy at sampling, although undocumented immune exposures were probable. Sequenced sample: PBMCs. The clonotype comes from a woman aged 40 to 49 in good health and CMV-seropositive. The V call is TRBV7-8, the J call TRBJ2-7; TRBD1 is a possible D gene (5 bases). The CDR3 DNA is TGTGCCAGCAGCCATCAACAGAGACAGTTCCACTCCTACGAGCAGTACTTC. It codes for CASSHQQRQFHSYEQYF.